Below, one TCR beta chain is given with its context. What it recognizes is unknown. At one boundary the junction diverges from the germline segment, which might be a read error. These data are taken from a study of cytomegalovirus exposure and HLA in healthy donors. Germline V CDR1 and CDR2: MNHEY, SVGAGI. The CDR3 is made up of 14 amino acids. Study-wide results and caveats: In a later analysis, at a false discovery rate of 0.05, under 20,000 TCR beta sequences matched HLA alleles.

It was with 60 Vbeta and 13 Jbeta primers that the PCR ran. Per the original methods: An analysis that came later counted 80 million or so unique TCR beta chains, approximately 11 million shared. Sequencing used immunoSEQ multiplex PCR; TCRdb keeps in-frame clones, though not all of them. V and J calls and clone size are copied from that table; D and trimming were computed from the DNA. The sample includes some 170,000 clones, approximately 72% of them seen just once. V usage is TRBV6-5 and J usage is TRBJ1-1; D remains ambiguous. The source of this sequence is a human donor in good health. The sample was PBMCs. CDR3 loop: CASTYGVAGAEAFF. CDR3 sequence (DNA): TGTGCCAGCACTTACGGGGTGGCGGGCGCTGAAGCTTTCTTT.